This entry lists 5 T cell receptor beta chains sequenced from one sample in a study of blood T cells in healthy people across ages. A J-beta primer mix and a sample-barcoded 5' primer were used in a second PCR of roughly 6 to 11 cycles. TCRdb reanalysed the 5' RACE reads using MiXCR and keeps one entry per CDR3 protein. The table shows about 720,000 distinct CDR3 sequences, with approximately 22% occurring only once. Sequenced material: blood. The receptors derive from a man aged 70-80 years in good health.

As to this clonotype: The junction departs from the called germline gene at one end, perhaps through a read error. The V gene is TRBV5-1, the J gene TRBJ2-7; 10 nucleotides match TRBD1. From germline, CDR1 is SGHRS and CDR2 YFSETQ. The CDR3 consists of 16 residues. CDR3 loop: CASSLTPGQGSYEQCF. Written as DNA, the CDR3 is TGCGCCAGCAGCTTGACCCCGGGACAGGGGTCCTACGAGCAGTGCTTC.

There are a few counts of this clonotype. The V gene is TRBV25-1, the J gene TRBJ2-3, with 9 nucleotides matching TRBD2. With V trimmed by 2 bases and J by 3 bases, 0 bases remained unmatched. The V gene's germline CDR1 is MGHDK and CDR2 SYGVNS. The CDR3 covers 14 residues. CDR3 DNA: TGTGCCAGCAGTGAAGCGGGGGGGACAGATACGCAGTATTTT. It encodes CASSEAGGTDTQYF.

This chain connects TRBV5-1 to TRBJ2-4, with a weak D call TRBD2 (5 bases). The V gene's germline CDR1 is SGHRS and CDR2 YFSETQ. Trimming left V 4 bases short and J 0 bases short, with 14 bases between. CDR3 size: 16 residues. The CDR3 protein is CASSVGLGLAKNIQYF. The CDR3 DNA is TGCGCCAGCAGCGTCGGACTCGGACTAGCCAAAAACATTCAGTACTTC.

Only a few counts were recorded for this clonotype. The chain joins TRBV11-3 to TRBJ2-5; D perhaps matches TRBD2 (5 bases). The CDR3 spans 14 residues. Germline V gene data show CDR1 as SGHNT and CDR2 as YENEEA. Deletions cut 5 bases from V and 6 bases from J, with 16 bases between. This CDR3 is CASSMDLAIKTQYF. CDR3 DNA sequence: TGTGCCAGCAGCATGGACCTAGCTATAAAGACCCAGTACTTC.

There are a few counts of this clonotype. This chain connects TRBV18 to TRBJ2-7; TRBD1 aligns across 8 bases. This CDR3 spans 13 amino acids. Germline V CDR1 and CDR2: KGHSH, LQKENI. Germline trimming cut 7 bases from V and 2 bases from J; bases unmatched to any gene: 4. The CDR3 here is CASWDRSTYEQYF. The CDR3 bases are TGTGCCAGCTGGGACAGGAGTACCTACGAGCAGTACTTC. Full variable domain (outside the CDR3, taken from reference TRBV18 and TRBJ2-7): NAGVMQNPRHLVRRRGQEARLRCSPMKGHSHVYWYRQLPEEGLKFMVYLQKENIIDESGMPKERFSAEFPKEGPSILRIQQVVRGDSAAYFCASWDRSTYEQYFGPGTRLTVT.